This T cell receptor (beta chain) was identified in a study of shared clonotypes between healthy human individuals. In regard to this clone: The target antigen is unknown.

Data came from immunoSEQ multiplex PCR; TCRdb stores just in-frame clones and leaves some out. Seen here are some 1.4 million clones, roughly 96% observed once, and the top ten hold over 1%. Study results and limitations: It was expected that sequencing depth would affect clonotype sharing among donors.

This receptor was identified in a man aged 25-40 years in good health. The sample taken for sequencing was naive CD4+ T cells sorted from blood. Subset defined: CD45RA+ positively selected.

CDR3 bases: TGTGCCAGCTCACCAATGGCTAGCGGCTACAATGAGCAGTTCTTC. It is translated as CASSPMASGYNEQFF. The chain links TRBV18 to TRBJ2-1; TRBD2 agrees at 7 bases. Trimming cost V 2 bases and J 3 bases; bases outside gene matches: 4. The CDR3 contains 15 residues. The V gene's germline CDR1 is KGHSH and CDR2 LQKENI. The whole variable domain, remainder taken from reference TRBV18 and TRBJ2-1, is NAGVMQNPRHLVRRRGQEARLRCSPMKGHSHVYWYRQLPEEGLKFMVYLQKENIIDESGMPKERFSAEFPKEGPSILRIQQVVRGDSAAYFCASSPMASGYNEQFFGPGTRLTVL.